These 18 T cell receptor beta chains were sequenced from one sample in a study of blood T cell repertoires in COVID-19. Some clones are missing from TCRdb's copy, which holds only in-frame ones; the method was immunoSEQ multiplex PCR. The sample has 200,000 to 250,000 clones, about 83% seen once. The sample consisted of peripheral blood. Receptors originate from a woman in her 50s with active or convalescent COVID-19.

The chain recombines TRBV19 with TRBJ2-1; TRBD1 matches 9 bases. V gave up 8 bases and J gave up 2 bases; unmatched junction bases: 7. This CDR3 is 15 amino acids long. From germline, CDR1 is LNHDA and CDR2 SQIVND (reference sequence). Here the CDR3 reads CASGYRQGAYNEQFF. Written as DNA, the CDR3 is TGTGCCAGTGGTTACAGACAGGGGGCCTACAATGAGCAGTTCTTC.

The chain has TRBV7-9 and TRBJ2-4; maybe TRBD1 (5 bases). Trimming pared 2 bases from V and 1 base from J, leaving 9 bases between. In germline, CDR1 is SEHNR, CDR2 FQNEAQ (reference sequence). The CDR3 sequence is 15 residues long. The CDR3 spells CASSLWSGAKNIQYF. In DNA form, the CDR3 reads TGTGCCAGCAGCTTATGGTCAGGGGCCAAAAACATTCAGTACTTC.

This clone has a handful of counts. This rearrangement joins TRBV2 to TRBJ1-5; 7 bases are shared with TRBD1. There are 12 residues in the CDR3. V shed 7 bases, J shed 8 bases, and the junction held 5 bases outside the gene matches. In germline, CDR1 is SNHLY, CDR2 FYNNEI. The CDR3 DNA sequence: TGTGCCAGCACCCCCGACAGGGAGCCCCAGCATTTT. As protein: CASTPDREPQHF.

This clone occurred a few times. The DNA for the CDR3 is TGCAGCGTGGAGAGACTTAGGGGGAAGAGGAATGAGCAGTTCTTC. Translated, it gives CSVERLRGKRNEQFF. The chain joins TRBV29-1 to TRBJ2-1, with D possibly TRBD1 on 6 matching bases. The CDR3 has 15 amino acids. V shed 6 bases and J shed 7 bases, with 22 bases lying between them. Germline lookup yields CDR1 SQVTM and CDR2 ANQGSEA.

The chain recombines TRBV5-6 with TRBJ1-5; no definite D call. Germline loops: CDR1 SGHDT, CDR2 YYEEEE. Trimming pared 3 bases from V and 6 bases from J, leaving 10 bases between. The CDR3 totals 13 residues. The CDR3, as DNA: TGTGCCAGCAGCTCCCAACCGGGTCAGCCCCAGCATTTT. Translating gives CASSSQPGQPQHF.

This clone was seen only a few times. The rearrangement uses TRBV6-5 and TRBJ1-4; D possibly corresponds to TRBD1 (6 bases). Trimming took 8 bases from V and 0 from J, leaving 10 bases between them. Germline CDR1 MNHEY, CDR2 SVGAGI. The CDR3 is made up of 14 amino acids. CDR3 nucleotide sequence: TGTGCCAGCGGACAGTTTGCAACTAATGAAAAACTGTTTTTT. This gives the protein CASGQFATNEKLFF.

This rearrangement joins TRBV6-2 or TRBV6-3 to TRBJ2-1; 9 bases are shared with TRBD2. Germline V gene data show CDR1 as MNHEY and CDR2 as SVGEGT. V was clipped by 2 bases and J by 4 bases; unmatched bases: 3. This CDR3 has 15 residues. CDR3 coding DNA: TGTGCCAGCAGTTACCAAGCGGGGGGTTACAATGAGCAGTTCTTC. As protein: CASSYQAGGYNEQFF.

V gene TRBV19 combines with J gene TRBJ2-1; D might be TRBD2 (6 bases). V was pared by 6 bases and J by 15 bases, with 21 bases between. Germline V gene data show CDR1 as LNHDA and CDR2 as SQIVND (reference sequence). The CDR3 runs 13 residues. The CDR3 spells CASRKAGSAFPFF. The CDR3 coding sequence is TGTGCCAGTAGGAAGGCGGGGAGCGCTTTTCCGTTCTTC.

The chain recombines TRBV5-1 with TRBJ2-5; D may be TRBD2 (6 bases). Trimming removed 4 bases at V and 0 bases at J, with 16 bases between. The length of the CDR3 is 16 residues. In germline, CDR1 is SGHRS, CDR2 YFSETQ. The CDR3 reads CASSPGDSTYQETQYF. DNA for the CDR3: TGCGCCAGCAGCCCTGGGGACTCCACGTACCAAGAGACCCAGTACTTC.

V usage is TRBV7-9 and J usage is TRBJ1-5; TRBD1 aligns across 8 bases. Germline V gene lookup returns CDR1 SEHNR and CDR2 FQNEAQ (reference sequence). The CDR3 has 15 residues. Trimming at V came to 5 bases and at J to 2 bases, leaving 5 bases not matched to a gene. The CDR3 nucleotides are TGTGCCAGCAGCCGGACAGGGAGCGGCAATCAGCCCCAGCATTTT. This codes for CASSRTGSGNQPQHF.

The chain employs TRBV20-1 and TRBJ2-3; a possible D gene is TRBD2 (5 bases). Trimming removed 3 bases at V and 6 bases at J, with 19 bases between. Germline V lookup: CDR1 DFQATT, CDR2 SNEGSKA (reference sequence). This CDR3 comprises 15 residues. The CDR3 sequence is CSASYSVSPRDTQYF. Written as DNA, the CDR3 is TGCAGTGCTAGTTATAGCGTATCTCCCCGGGATACGCAGTATTTT.

The V call is TRBV7-6, the J call TRBJ2-7; D may be TRBD2 (6 bases). Between the trimmed V and J ends, which lost 0 bases and 2 bases, there was a span of 11 bases. This CDR3 has 15 amino acids. The V gene's germline CDR1 is SGHVS and CDR2 FNYEAQ. CDR3 coding DNA: TGTGCCAGCAGCTTAGCAGGTGGGACTCCCTACGAGCAGTACTTC. This codes for CASSLAGGTPYEQYF.

The V gene is TRBV9, the J gene TRBJ2-5; 7 bases agree with TRBD2. In germline, CDR1 is SGDLS, CDR2 YYNGEE. Unmatched junction bases numbered 6, after V lost 2 bases and J lost 5 bases. The CDR3 is 14 amino acids. The CDR3 DNA reads TGTGCCAGCAGCGTGACTAGCCGGGTGGAGACCCAGTACTTC. Encoded protein: CASSVTSRVETQYF.

Here the CDR3 reads CASSLAYSGDGTAYYGYTF. CDR3 coding DNA: TGTGCCAGCAGCTTAGCCTATTCGGGAGACGGGACGGCTTACTATGGCTACACCTTC. The chain carries TRBV11-2 and TRBJ1-2, with D maybe TRBD1 (5 bases). From germline, CDR1 is SGHAT and CDR2 FQNNGV. CDR3 length equals 19 residues. V gave up 1 base and J gave up 3 bases, with 24 bases separating them.

DNA of the CDR3: TGCGCCAGCAGCTTGGCCGGGGGGGTGGAGACCCAGTACTTC. The encoded protein is CASSLAGGVETQYF. The chain employs TRBV5-1 and TRBJ2-5; 8 positions match TRBD2. V gave up 0 bases and J gave up 5 bases; unmatched junction bases: 3. This CDR3 spans 14 amino acids. Germline-derived CDR1 and CDR2 are SGHRS and YFSETQ.

This chain joins TRBV19 and TRBJ1-2, with 8 bases identical to TRBD1. The length of the CDR3 is 13 residues. V lost 4 bases, J lost 8 bases, and 6 bases stayed unmatched. Germline loops: CDR1 LNHDA, CDR2 SQIVND (reference sequence). The CDR3 reads CASSSQGADGYTF. The CDR3 nucleotides are TGTGCCAGTAGTAGTCAGGGGGCGGACGGCTACACCTTC.

The rearrangement joins TRBV5-6 to TRBJ1-2, with a weak D call TRBD1 (5 bases). The length of the CDR3 is 13 residues. CDR1 and CDR2 (germline): SGHDT, YYEEEE. Deletions cut 7 bases from V and 1 base from J, with 11 bases between. DNA for the CDR3: TGTGCCAGCGGTAACAGGATTAACTATGGCTACACCTTC. Its protein is CASGNRINYGYTF.

This sequence joins TRBV3-1 (or the pseudogene TRBV3-2) and TRBJ2-2; D may be TRBD2 (5 bases). Per the germline V gene, CDR1 is LGHDT and CDR2 is YNNKEL (reference sequence). Trimming left V 6 bases short and J 4 bases short, with 18 bases between. This CDR3 comprises 16 residues. The CDR3 nucleotides are TGTGCCAGCAGACCCCCCGGAGGCCGGGGCACCGGGGAGCTGTTTTTT. Translation: CASRPPGGRGTGELFF.